The rows below give T cell receptor beta chains drawn from one sample of a study of blood T cell repertoires in COVID-19. Some clones are missing from TCRdb's copy, which holds only in-frame ones; the method was immunoSEQ multiplex PCR. The table records under 100,000 clones, approximately 91% of them present only once. The sequencing input was peripheral blood. Receptor source: a woman in her sixties or seventies with acute or convalescent COVID-19. The CDR3 runs from the conserved cysteine through the conserved F or W. The D gene is left open where the match is weak. Size tells how often a clone was seen (once, few, many) or the class of an expanded clone, and some rows leave it out.

v_call,clone_size,j_call,d_call,cdr3_aa,cdr3_nt
TRBV28,once,TRBJ2-4,.,CASSFASGTKNIQYF,TGTGCCAGCAGTTTCGCCTCGGGAACCAAAAACATTCAGTACTTC
TRBV7-7,.,TRBJ1-4,.,CASSLIQGVSEKLFF,TGTGCTAGCAGCTTAATACAGGGCGTAAGCGAAAAACTGTTTTTT
TRBV29-1,.,TRBJ2-5,TRBD2,CSVSSGGALETQYF,TGCAGCGTATCTAGCGGGGGGGCACTAGAGACCCAGTACTTC
TRBV24-1,.,TRBJ2-1,.,CATSDLQGFNNEQFF,TGTGCCACCAGTGACTTACAGGGTTTTAACAATGAGCAGTTCTTC
TRBV18,.,TRBJ2-2,TRBD2,CASSTTGTSGRATGELFF,TGTGCCAGCTCAACAACCGGGACTAGCGGGAGGGCCACCGGGGAGCTGTTTTTT
TRBV28,.,TRBJ1-2,TRBD1,CASTSDRAYGYTF,TGTGCCAGCACCTCGGACAGGGCCTATGGCTACACCTTC
TRBV5-1,.,TRBJ1-2,.,CASSFSQEANYGYTF,TGCGCCAGCAGCTTTTCCCAGGAGGCTAACTATGGCTACACCTTC
TRBV10-2,.,TRBJ2-7,.,CASSARQESYEQYF,TGCGCCAGCAGTGCACGACAGGAATCCTACGAGCAGTACTTC
TRBV3-1/TRBV3-2,.,TRBJ2-3,.,CASSPHTRGLQYF,TGTGCCAGCAGCCCACACACTCGAGGTTTGCAGTATTTT
TRBV13,.,TRBJ1-6,TRBD1,CASSFATGAYSPLHF,TGTGCCAGCAGCTTTGCAACAGGGGCTTATTCACCCCTCCACTTT
TRBV18,.,TRBJ1-4,TRBD1,CASSRDREEKLFF,TGTGCCAGCTCACGGGACAGAGAGGAAAAACTGTTTTTT
TRBV19,.,TRBJ1-5,TRBD1,CASSRGQGDQPQHF,TGTGCCAGTAGTAGGGGACAGGGGGATCAGCCCCAGCATTTT
TRBV6-1,.,TRBJ2-7,TRBD2,CASSESAGLGSNEQYF,TGTGCCAGCAGTGAATCGGCGGGACTAGGAAGTAACGAGCAGTACTTC
TRBV3-1/TRBV3-2,few,TRBJ1-3,TRBD1,CASSPQDRGPGNTIYF,TGTGCCAGCAGCCCGCAAGACAGGGGACCTGGAAACACCATATATTTT
TRBV5-1,once,TRBJ1-2,TRBD1,CASSLDGTDNYGYTF,TGCGCCAGCAGCTTGGACGGGACAGATAACTATGGCTACACCTTC
TRBV4-1,.,TRBJ1-5,TRBD1,CASSPTGTASNQPQHF,TGCGCCAGCAGCCCAACCGGGACAGCTAGCAATCAGCCCCAGCATTTT
TRBV5-1,.,TRBJ1-2,.,CASSLAQGGYGYTF,TGCGCCAGCAGCTTGGCCCAGGGTGGGTATGGCTACACCTTC
TRBV7-9,.,TRBJ1-2,.,CASGSEFDYGYTF,TGTGCCAGCGGGAGCGAGTTCGACTATGGCTACACCTTC
TRBV21-1,.,TRBJ2-1,.,CASSNLSVRDEQFF,TGTGCCAGCAGCAATTTGAGTGTGCGCGATGAGCAGTTCTTC
TRBV18,.,TRBJ1-3,.,CASSLQTPGSRNTIYF,TGTGCCAGCTCACTTCAAACTCCGGGGTCGAGAAACACCATATATTTT
TRBV3-1/TRBV3-2,.,TRBJ2-2,.,CASSQKSQGGTGELFF,TGTGCCAGCAGCCAGAAATCCCAGGGCGGCACCGGGGAGCTGTTTTTT
TRBV5-4,.,TRBJ2-1,.,CASSGPTRDNEQFF,TGTGCCAGCAGCGGTCCGACGCGGGACAATGAGCAGTTCTTC